The source of this T cell receptor (beta chain) is a study of CD8+CD57+ T cells in acquired aplastic anemia (dated by TCRdb to between 2017 and 2018). Concerning the study at large: Extracted DNA from sorted CD4+ and CD8+ cells averaged around 3.4 ug, ranging from about 0.17 to 27.4 ug. A CD8+CD57+ expansion meant a frequency higher than the mean frequency seen in healthy subjects. General conclusions and limits of the study: Around 30 CD8+ CDR3 sequences were found in both patients and controls but appeared to be highly expressed in patients and within the immunodominant clones of the patients. Patients and healthy controls showed no significant difference in CD8+ Simpson's diversity (P=0.060).

The CDR3 covers 12 residues, taking in both the cysteine and the phenylalanine. The DNA shown is the 36-base CDR3, in frame from base 1. Cut back by 7 bases and 6 bases, the V and J ends lie 13 bases apart. For CDR1 and CDR2, the germline V gene (reference sequence) lists LNHDA and SQIVND. Flow cytometry had shown CD8+CD57+ cell expansion in the patients selected for sequencing. Every patient had a diagnosis of severe acquired aplastic anemia based on International Study of Aplastic Anemia and Agranulocytosis and Camitta criteria. Patients had received no therapy at the time of blood sampling. TCR repertoires of sorted CD4+ and CD8+ blood T cells from severe aplastic anemia patients and healthy subjects were deep-sequenced in the study. Patients were enrolled under clinicaltrials.gov protocols 00001620, 01623167, 00001397, 00071045, 00081523 and 00961064 in the USA. Ficoll-Paque density gradient centrifugation was used to isolate peripheral blood mononuclear cells. Before DNA extraction, CD4+ and CD8+ T cells were sorted by FACS or by magnetic beads.

This clonotype was found many times. Its binding antigen is unknown. No much larger clonotype is one base removed from it; base qualities were not supplied. Profiling of TCR beta VDJ combinations and CDR3 sequences used genomic DNA as the template. TCR repertoire sequencing was run on an Illumina HiSeq 2000. On the study's bioinformatics: TRBV/TRBJ rearrangement plots, CDR3 size and DJ length profiles, and Simpson's diversity index were used to evaluate the repertoires. The most abundant DNA sequence in the deep sequencing data was defined as the immunodominant clone. CDR3 amino acid sequences were checked for sharing between subjects and were compared against published repertoires and the VDJdb database. The raw public data were reprocessed by TCRdb itself: fastp quality trimming at Q25, MiXCR clonotype calling, in-frame beta chains only. All rows with the same CDR3 protein become a single entry with the most common DNA and genes. The V and J calls come from TCRdb's annotation, not from the publication. The sample table lists 400,000 to 600,000 distinct CDR3 sequences, roughly a third of them with a count of one. The ten largest clones take up 0.75% to 0.95% of the sample.

The TCR was taken from a human donor with aplastic anemia. The chain links TRBV19 with TRBJ2-7; the D gene is perhaps TRBD1 or TRBD2, each of them matching over 5 bases. Material: sorted CD4+, CD8+, or CD8+CD57+ T cells (not recorded which) from PBMCs. CDR3 loop: CASNRGGGEQYF. The DNA sequence is as follows: TGTGCCAGTAACCGGGGCGGAGGCGAGCAGTACTTC.